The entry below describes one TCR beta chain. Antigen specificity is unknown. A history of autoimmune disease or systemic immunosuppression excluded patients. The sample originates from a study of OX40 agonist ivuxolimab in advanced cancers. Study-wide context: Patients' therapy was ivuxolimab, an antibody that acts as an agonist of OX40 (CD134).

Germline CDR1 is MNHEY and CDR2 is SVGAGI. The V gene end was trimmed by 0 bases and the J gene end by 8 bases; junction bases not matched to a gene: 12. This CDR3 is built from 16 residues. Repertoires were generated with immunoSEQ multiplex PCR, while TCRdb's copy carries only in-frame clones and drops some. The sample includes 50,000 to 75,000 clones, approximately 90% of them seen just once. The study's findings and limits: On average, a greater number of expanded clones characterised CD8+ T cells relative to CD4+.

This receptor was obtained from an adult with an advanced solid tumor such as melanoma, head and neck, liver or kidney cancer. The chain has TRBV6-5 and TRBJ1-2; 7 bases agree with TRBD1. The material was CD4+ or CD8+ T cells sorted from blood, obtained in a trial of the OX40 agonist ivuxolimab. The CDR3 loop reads CASSYSSPWDSEGYTF. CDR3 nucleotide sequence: TGTGCCAGCAGTTACTCGAGCCCCTGGGACAGTGAGGGCTACACCTTC.